This T cell receptor beta chain was documented in a study of blood T cell repertoires in COVID-19. Study-level information: Both acute and convalescent COVID-19 samples were obtained from the United States, Italy and Spain.

Clones were sequenced by immunoSEQ multiplex PCR, and TCRdb holds only the in-frame ones, with some missing. Of 70,000 to 85,000 clones in the sample, around 86% were seen once. The count of this clone is one. The sequencing input was peripheral blood. The sequence derives from a human donor in a cohort sampled during active COVID-19.

CDR3 loop: CASSPEGTGVQYF. For the CDR3, the DNA is TGTGCCAGCTCGCCCGAGGGGACAGGGGTACAGTATTTT. The V call is TRBV18, the J call TRBJ2-3; 10 positions agree with TRBD1. Looked up from germline, CDR1 is KGHSH and CDR2 is LQKENI. The CDR3 sequence is 13 residues long. Losses at the gene ends were 6 bases for V and 12 bases for J; bases not matched to a gene: 9.